This T cell receptor beta chain was profiled in a study of blood T cell repertoires in COVID-19. At the level of the study: Acute and convalescent COVID-19 specimens originated in the United States, Italy and Spain. In each case, the material was cDNA or gDNA derived from T cells, B-cell-depleted T cells, or PBMCs.

Germline V lookup: CDR1 LGHNA, CDR2 YNFKEQ. V shed 1 base and J 1 base; nucleotides not matched to a gene: 8. The CDR3 is 18 residues long. TCRdb's table, derived via immunoSEQ multiplex PCR, lists solely in-frame clones and lacks some. In the table there are about 220,000 clones, roughly four fifths of which are singletons. This TCR was sampled from a woman aged 55-69 years with acute or convalescent COVID-19. This chain links TRBV4-2 with TRBJ2-1, with 9 bases identical to TRBD2. Specimen: peripheral blood. CDR3 protein: CASSQGGSGGKSYNEQFF. The CDR3 DNA reads TGTGCCAGCAGCCAAGGAGGTAGCGGGGGCAAATCCTACAATGAGCAGTTCTTC.